A selection of T cell receptor beta chains follows, all from one sample in a study of Graves' ophthalmopathy and Graves' hyperthyroidism. A single record per CDR3 protein comes from TCRdb applying MiXCR to the multiplex PCR reads. The sample holds roughly 230,000 distinct CDR3 sequences, roughly 21% seen once. Sequenced material: peripheral blood. These receptors were collected from a woman in her forties or fifties with Graves' ophthalmopathy. Both conserved end residues are part of each CDR3. D genes are given only for firm matches. A clone size is listed for some rows: how often the clone was seen (once, few, many), or a class if it is expanded.

d_gene | j_gene | v_gene | abundance | CDR3aa | CDR3nt
- | TRBJ1-6 | TRBV11-2 | - | CASSAGPQIHSPLHF | TGTGCCAGCAGCGCAGGACCCCAAATCCACTCACCCCTCCACTTT
- | TRBJ1-1 | TRBV7-2 | many | CASRSNSQVNTEAFF | TGTGCCAGCAGAAGCAACTCTCAGGTGAACACTGAAGCTTTCTTT
TRBD2 | TRBJ2-7 | TRBV12-3/TRBV12-4 | many | CASRAGGGGRREQYF | TGTGCCAGTAGAGCCGGGGGGGGCGGGAGGCGTGAGCAGTACTTC
- | TRBJ2-3 | TRBV20-1 | many | CSAPATRLGLVDTQYF | TGCAGTGCCCCGGCTACGAGACTAGGGCTGGTAGATACGCAGTATTTT
- | TRBJ2-7 | TRBV28 | many | CASSPIAGTGNYEQYF | TGTGCCAGCAGTCCTATCGCCGGGACGGGAAACTACGAGCAGTACTTC
TRBD2 | TRBJ2-7 | TRBV6-2/TRBV6-3 | - | CASRTDRGGLAGGTSYEQYF | TGTGCCAGCAGAACTGACAGGGGCGGACTAGCGGGAGGTACCTCCTACGAGCAGTACTTC
TRBD2 | TRBJ2-5 | TRBV7-9 | few | CASSRSGGGQETQYF | TGTGCCAGCAGCCGATCTGGGGGGGGGCAAGAGACCCAGTACTTC
- | TRBJ1-2 | TRBV28 | many | CASIGGTNYGYTF | TGTGCCAGCATCGGGGGCACTAACTATGGCTACACCTTC
- | TRBJ2-7 | TRBV20-1 | few | CSARDLQGRLSYEQYF | TGCAGTGCTAGAGATCTGCAGGGGCGGCTATCCTACGAGCAGTACTTC
- | TRBJ1-1 | TRBV28 | many | CASSPLPSSTGNTEAFF | TGTGCCAGCAGTCCCCTCCCCTCCTCCACAGGAAACACTGAAGCTTTCTTT
- | TRBJ2-2 | TRBV7-2 | - | CASSFEGTGELFF | TGTGCCAGCAGCTTCGAGGGAACCGGGGAGCTGTTTTTT
- | TRBJ2-2 | TRBV28 | many | CALGQGGAGELFF | TGTGCCCTCGGGCAGGGTGGGGCCGGGGAGCTGTTTTTT
- | TRBJ1-2 | TRBV3-1 | - | CASSQVLGKEGYTF | TGTGCCAGCAGCCAAGTGCTAGGGAAAGAAGGCTACACCTTC
- | TRBJ2-7 | TRBV5-1 | many | CASSSGPSTGEQYF | TGCGCCAGCAGCTCCGGACCATCGACGGGCGAGCAGTACTTC
- | TRBJ1-5 | TRBV19 | - | CASRRDNWGPYSNQPQHF | TGTGCCAGTAGACGGGACAACTGGGGTCCTTATAGCAATCAGCCCCAGCATTTT
TRBD1 | TRBJ1-5 | TRBV6-1 | many | CASSLTSGTVPQPQHF | TGTGCCAGCAGTCTCACTTCCGGGACAGTACCTCAGCCCCAGCATTTT
- | TRBJ1-5 | TRBV6-1 | many | CASEASWGNQPQHF | TGTGCCAGCGAGGCCTCGTGGGGCAATCAGCCCCAGCATTTT
TRBD2 | TRBJ2-7 | TRBV28 | many | CASSIIPSGSSYEQYF | TGTGCCAGCAGTATAATCCCTAGCGGGAGCTCCTACGAGCAGTACTTC
TRBD1 | TRBJ1-2 | TRBV28 | few | CASSPGARGSNYGYTF | TGTGCCAGCAGCCCCGGGGCCAGGGGGTCTAACTATGGCTACACCTTC
- | TRBJ1-1 | TRBV2 | many | CASSEIKANTEAFF | TGTGCCAGCAGTGAAATCAAGGCGAACACTGAAGCTTTCTTT
TRBD1 | TRBJ1-2 | TRBV3-1 | few | CASSQVVGGFGYTF | TGTGCCAGCAGCCAAGTGGTAGGGGGCTTCGGCTACACCTTC
TRBD2 | TRBJ2-7 | TRBV5-1 | once | CASSIGEARWTSGNEQYF | TGCGCCAGCAGCATTGGGGAAGCACGATGGACTAGCGGGAACGAGCAGTACTTC
- | TRBJ2-7 | TRBV6-5 | many | CASRVGDAGYEQYF | TGTGCCAGCAGGGTCGGGGACGCAGGCTACGAGCAGTACTTC
- | TRBJ1-1 | TRBV27 | many | CASSLNGQSTEAFF | TGTGCCAGCAGTTTAAACGGACAATCCACTGAAGCTTTCTTT
- | TRBJ1-2 | TRBV6-5 | many | CASTRPEGPFYGYTF | TGTGCCAGCACTAGACCCGAGGGTCCTTTTTATGGCTACACCTTC
- | TRBJ1-2 | TRBV2 | many | CASKTGSNYGYTF | TGTGCCAGCAAGACGGGGTCGAACTATGGCTACACCTTC
TRBD1 | TRBJ2-5 | TRBV7-9 | - | CASSPRQGSYQETQYF | TGTGCCAGCAGCCCTCGACAGGGTAGCTACCAAGAGACCCAGTACTTC
- | TRBJ2-5 | TRBV19 | many | CASSKNVGETQYF | TGTGCCAGTAGTAAAAACGTGGGGGAGACCCAGTACTTC